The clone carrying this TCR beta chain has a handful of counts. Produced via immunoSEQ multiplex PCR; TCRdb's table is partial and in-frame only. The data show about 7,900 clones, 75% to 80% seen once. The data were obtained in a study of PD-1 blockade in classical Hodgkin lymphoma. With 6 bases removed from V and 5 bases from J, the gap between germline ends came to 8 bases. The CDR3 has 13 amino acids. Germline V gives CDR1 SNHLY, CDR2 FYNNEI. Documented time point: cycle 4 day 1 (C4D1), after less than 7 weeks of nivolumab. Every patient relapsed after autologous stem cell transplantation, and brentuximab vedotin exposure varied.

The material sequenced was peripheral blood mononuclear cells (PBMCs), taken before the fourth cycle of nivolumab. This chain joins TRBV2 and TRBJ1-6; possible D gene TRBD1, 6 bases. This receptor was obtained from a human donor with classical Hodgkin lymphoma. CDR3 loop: CASRDRNNSPLHF. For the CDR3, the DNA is TGTGCCAGCAGAGACAGGAATAATTCACCCCTCCACTTT.